This is a list of T cell receptor beta chains from one sample in a study of Tregs in tolerant kidney transplant recipients. TCRdb's copy holds only in-frame clones and misses some; the assay was immunoSEQ multiplex PCR. The profile shows 95,000 or so clones, over 85% of them singletons. The sequencing here drew on CD4+ T cells from blood (PBMCs), taken 12 months after the transplant. All receptors derive from a human patient who received a combined kidney and bone marrow transplant. Some of these T cells may belong to the graft donor. Each CDR3 is given with its conserved first and last residue. Fields, in order: D gene, J gene, V gene, CDR3 protein, CDR3 DNA. A D gene is named only where the DNA matches it firmly.

D gene: .; J gene: TRBJ2-7; V gene: TRBV18; CDR3 protein: CASSPGGPPSYEQYF; CDR3 DNA: TGTGCCAGCTCACCAGGCGGGCCCCCTTCCTACGAGCAGTACTTC
D gene: .; J gene: TRBJ1-1; V gene: TRBV5-1; CDR3 protein: CASSLGGLAFF; CDR3 DNA: TGCGCCAGCAGCCTGGGAGGGTTAGCTTTCTTT
D gene: TRBD1; J gene: TRBJ1-6; V gene: TRBV7-2; CDR3 protein: CASSTSPGTDNSPLHF; CDR3 DNA: TGTGCCAGCAGCACCTCTCCGGGGACAGATAATTCCCCCCTCCACTTT
D gene: .; J gene: TRBJ2-1; V gene: TRBV7-3; CDR3 protein: CASSPSPQGSAYNEQFF; CDR3 DNA: TGTGCCAGCAGCCCCTCCCCCCAGGGGTCGGCCTACAATGAGCAGTTCTTC
D gene: TRBD2; J gene: TRBJ2-2; V gene: TRBV19; CDR3 protein: CASRRGGNTGELFF; CDR3 DNA: TGTGCCAGTAGGCGGGGGGGGAACACCGGGGAGCTGTTTTTT
D gene: .; J gene: TRBJ2-1; V gene: TRBV27; CDR3 protein: CASSPYTSVSSDEQFF; CDR3 DNA: TGTGCCAGCAGTCCCTACACTAGTGTCTCTTCCGATGAGCAGTTCTTC
D gene: TRBD2; J gene: TRBJ2-7; V gene: TRBV11-2; CDR3 protein: CASSLVPRTSGRAHEQYF; CDR3 DNA: TGTGCCAGCAGCTTAGTTCCTCGGACTAGCGGGAGGGCCCACGAGCAGTACTTC
D gene: .; J gene: TRBJ1-1; V gene: TRBV5-5; CDR3 protein: CASSFRRVDTEAFF; CDR3 DNA: TGTGCCAGCAGCTTCCGCAGGGTGGACACTGAAGCTTTCTTT
D gene: .; J gene: TRBJ2-2; V gene: TRBV5-4; CDR3 protein: CASSLVGAGVTGELFF; CDR3 DNA: TGTGCCAGCAGCTTGGTGGGGGCGGGGGTGACCGGGGAGCTGTTTTTT
D gene: .; J gene: TRBJ2-5; V gene: TRBV9; CDR3 protein: CATLTVSGQETQYF; CDR3 DNA: TGTGCCACCCTTACCGTATCGGGCCAAGAGACCCAGTACTTC
D gene: TRBD2; J gene: TRBJ2-7; V gene: TRBV7-6; CDR3 protein: CASSGSSGRTYEQYF; CDR3 DNA: TGTGCCAGCAGCGGGTCTAGCGGGAGGACCTACGAGCAGTACTTC
D gene: .; J gene: TRBJ2-3; V gene: TRBV5-4; CDR3 protein: CASSSTRYTDTQYF; CDR3 DNA: TGTGCCAGCAGCTCGACTAGGTACACAGATACGCAGTATTTT
D gene: .; J gene: TRBJ2-7; V gene: TRBV6-1; CDR3 protein: CASSVATVEYYEQYF; CDR3 DNA: TGTGCCAGCAGTGTGGCGACAGTCGAGTACTACGAGCAGTACTTC
D gene: TRBD2; J gene: TRBJ2-1; V gene: TRBV5-1; CDR3 protein: CASTRTSGGYEQFF; CDR3 DNA: TGCGCCAGCACTCGGACTAGCGGGGGGTATGAGCAGTTCTTC
D gene: TRBD1; J gene: TRBJ1-3; V gene: TRBV7-2; CDR3 protein: CASSIDRAYGNTIYF; CDR3 DNA: TGTGCCAGCAGCATCGACAGGGCTTACGGAAACACCATATATTTT
D gene: .; J gene: TRBJ2-1; V gene: TRBV14; CDR3 protein: CASSQISATDYNEQFF; CDR3 DNA: TGTGCCAGCAGCCAAATCTCAGCGACGGATTACAATGAGCAGTTCTTC
D gene: .; J gene: TRBJ2-3; V gene: TRBV21-1; CDR3 protein: CATCGLAVGDTQYF; CDR3 DNA: TGTGCCACCTGCGGACTAGCGGTGGGAGATACGCAGTATTTT
D gene: .; J gene: TRBJ1-2; V gene: TRBV19; CDR3 protein: CASRRISLNYGYTF; CDR3 DNA: TGTGCCAGTCGGAGGATCTCTCTAAACTATGGCTACACCTTC
D gene: TRBD2; J gene: TRBJ2-2; V gene: TRBV7-2; CDR3 protein: CASSFRTSAGGELFF; CDR3 DNA: TGTGCCAGCAGCTTCAGGACTAGCGCCGGCGGGGAGCTGTTTTTT